Shown below are 22 T cell receptor beta chains from a single sample sequenced in a study of PD-1 blockade in classical Hodgkin lymphoma (dated by TCRdb to about 2020). Preparation of the library involved the immunoSEQ multiplex PCR assay. TCRdb took this table from immuneACCESS and kept in-frame rearrangements with V and J called. Such tables lack part of the clones; where checked against another copy, unresolved V genes explain under half of the gap, and the rest is unexplained. The sample table records about 63,000 clones; approximately 90% of these occur just once. About 5.8% of the sample belongs to the ten largest clones. Explained via the paper, the time point label denotes: cycle 2 day 1 (C2D1) of nivolumab. Every trial patient had relapsed after autologous stem cell transplantation, and cohorts A, B and C differed in prior brentuximab vedotin exposure. The sample in question was peripheral blood mononuclear cells (PBMCs), obtained before the second cycle of nivolumab. The receptors were sampled from a human donor with classical Hodgkin lymphoma.

The chain recombines TRBV29-1 with TRBJ1-1; D remains ambiguous. This CDR3 spans 12 amino acids. V lost 4 bases and J lost 0, with 6 bases in between. Germline CDR1 and CDR2: SQVTM and ANQGSEA. CDR3 bases: TGCAGCGTTGGGGTAGTGAACACTGAAGCTTTCTTT. Translation gives CSVGVVNTEAFF.

V usage is TRBV5-1 and J usage is TRBJ1-1, with D possibly being TRBD1 (5 bases). This CDR3 has 15 residues. Germline values: CDR1 SGHRS, CDR2 YFSETQ. Trimming removed 2 bases from V and 1 base from J, with 12 bases in between. CDR3 residues: CASSFLVTGNTEAFF. The CDR3 region has the DNA TGCGCCAGCAGCTTCCTAGTTACAGGGAACACTGAAGCTTTCTTT.

This chain links TRBV5-1 with TRBJ2-5; 7 nucleotides agree with TRBD1. With 0 bases clipped from V and 5 bases from J, the junction kept 7 bases outside the gene matches. Looked up from germline, CDR1 is SGHRS and CDR2 is YFSETQ. There are 15 residues in the CDR3. DNA of the CDR3: TGCGCCAGCAGCTTGGTCGGCAGGGGGACGGAGACCCAGTACTTC. It yields the protein CASSLVGRGTETQYF.

V gene TRBV18 combines with J gene TRBJ2-3; D is ambiguous. This CDR3 spans 11 amino acids. CDR1 KGHSH and CDR2 LQKENI come from the germline V gene. With 0 bases removed from V and 5 bases from J, the gap between germline ends came to 0 bases. The CDR3 bases are TGTGCCAGCTCACCACCAGATACGCAGTATTTT. It specifies CASSPPDTQYF.

The chain links TRBV5-1 to TRBJ1-5; 8 nucleotides align to TRBD1. Germline CDR1 and CDR2: SGHRS and YFSETQ. This CDR3 spans 15 amino acids. The V and J ends lost 1 base and 9 bases, in that order; junction bases with no gene match: 9. The CDR3 here is CASSLSGGQAGPQHF. CDR3 nucleotide sequence: TGCGCCAGCAGCTTGAGTGGGGGACAGGCCGGGCCCCAGCATTTT.

CDR3 residues: CASSALGTSYEQYF. The DNA of the CDR3 is TGTGCCAGCAGCGCCCTGGGGACTTCCTACGAGCAGTACTTC. This chain connects TRBV9 to TRBJ2-7; tentative D call: TRBD2 (6 bases). Looked up from germline, CDR1 is SGDLS and CDR2 is YYNGEE. The CDR3 extends over 14 amino acids. Between the trimmed V and J ends, which lost 3 bases and 1 base, there was a span of 11 bases.

The DNA of the CDR3 is TGCGCCAGCAGCTTACCGACAGGGGTAGGAGAGACCCAGTACTTC. Protein sequence: CASSLPTGVGETQYF. This sequence joins TRBV5-1 and TRBJ2-5; 8 nucleotides line up with TRBD1. J gave up 4 bases and V 2 bases, and 7 bases lay outside the gene matches. This CDR3 region has 15 residues. Per germline, CDR1 SGHRS and CDR2 YFSETQ.

V gene TRBV7-9 combines with J gene TRBJ1-1; the D is unclear. V shed 1 base and J shed 1 base, with 10 bases lying between them. Germline-derived CDR1 and CDR2 are SEHNR and FQNEAQ (reference sequence). The CDR3 runs to 15 residues. As DNA, the CDR3 is TGTGCCAGCAGCTTAGATTTCGGTAGGAACACTGAAGCTTTCTTT. Its protein is CASSLDFGRNTEAFF.

The rearrangement uses TRBV28 and TRBJ1-2, with D unresolved. Trimming left V 3 bases short and J 3 bases short, with 11 bases between. Germline-derived CDR1 and CDR2 are MDHEN and SYDVKM. CDR3 size: 14 residues. The CDR3 nucleotides are TGTGCCAGCAGTTTCCCGGGCCCTTACTATGGCTACACCTTC. The encoded protein is CASSFPGPYYGYTF.

The chain carries TRBV28 and TRBJ1-2; D gene uncertain. Germline V gene sequence: CDR1 MDHEN, CDR2 SYDVKM. With 6 bases removed from V and 10 bases from J, the gap between germline ends came to 15 bases. The CDR3 loop spans 12 amino acids. DNA of the CDR3: TGTGCCAGCAGCCAATCCCCGACGTTCTACACCTTC. This encodes CASSQSPTFYTF.

This clone has just a few counts. The chain employs TRBV6-5 and TRBJ1-1; D not resolved. With 2 bases removed from V and 2 bases from J, the gap between germline ends came to 6 bases. The length of the CDR3 is 13 residues. Germline V gene data show CDR1 as MNHEY and CDR2 as SVGAGI. The CDR3 region has the DNA TGTGCCAGCAGTTACGAGGTCAACACTGAAGCTTTCTTT. It is translated as CASSYEVNTEAFF.

V usage is TRBV12-5 and J usage is TRBJ2-7; D uncertain. Germline CDR1 is LGHNT and CDR2 is FRNRAP. There are 15 residues in the CDR3. V lost 7 bases and J lost 2, with 18 bases in between. The DNA of the CDR3 is TGTGCTAGTGTCCCGGACCATGAGCCCGCCTACGAGCAGTACTTC. Protein product: CASVPDHEPAYEQYF. Drawing the rest from reference TRBV12-5 and TRBJ2-7, the complete variable domain is DARVTQTPRHKVTEMGQEVTMRCQPILGHNTVFWYRQTMMQGLELLAYFRNRAPLDDSGMPKDRFSAEMPDATLATLKIQPSEPRDSAVYFCASVPDHEPAYEQYFGPGTRLTVT.

The rearrangement joins TRBV7-9 to TRBJ2-3, with D possibly matching TRBD1 (6 bases). CDR1 and CDR2 from the germline V gene are SEHNR and FQNEAQ (reference sequence). Trimming cost V 3 bases and J 4 bases, with 11 bases left between them. There are 14 residues in the CDR3. In DNA form, the CDR3 reads TGTGCCAGCAGCTTGAACCAGGGGTCAGATACGCAGTATTTT. Protein: CASSLNQGSDTQYF.

This rearrangement joins TRBV5-1 to TRBJ2-3; 7 bases are a match to TRBD1. CDR1 and CDR2 from the germline V gene are SGHRS and YFSETQ. This CDR3 has 14 residues. With V trimmed by 3 bases and J by 3 bases, 4 bases remained unmatched. CDR3 bases: TGCGCCAGCAGCTCCAGGGGGTTGACAGATACGCAGTATTTT. It translates to CASSSRGLTDTQYF.

CDR3 in DNA: TGTGCCAGCAGTTTAGTACAGTTCAATCAGCCCCAGCATTTT. Translated, it gives CASSLVQFNQPQHF. The rearrangement uses TRBV28 and TRBJ1-5, with no clear D. V gave up 2 bases and J gave up 3 bases, with 8 bases separating them. The CDR3 is 14 amino acids. Germline V gives CDR1 MDHEN, CDR2 SYDVKM.

The CDR3 nucleotides read TGTGCCAGCAGTTACTCGCCAGGCGAGCAGTACTTC. Its translation: CASSYSPGEQYF. The J gene is TRBJ2-7, the V gene TRBV6-6; the D is unclear. The CDR3 loop spans 12 amino acids. The germline V and J ends were trimmed by 0 bases and 6 bases, with 6 bases remaining between them. Germline-derived CDR1 and CDR2 are MNHNY and SVGAGI (reference sequence).

The chain recombines TRBV5-4 with TRBJ2-3, with D unclear. The CDR3 is made up of 13 amino acids. Germline V CDR1 and CDR2: SGHNT, YYREEE (reference sequence). Trimming left V 2 bases short and J 0 bases short, with 4 bases between. CDR3 in amino acids: CASSLRSTDTQYF. The CDR3 DNA reads as TGTGCCAGCAGCTTACGGAGCACAGATACGCAGTATTTT.

In this sample, this clone turned up once. The chain combines TRBV6-4 with TRBJ2-3; D possibly corresponds to TRBD1 (6 bases). The CDR3 consists of 14 residues. CDR1 and CDR2 from the germline V gene are MRHNA and SNTAGT. V lost 2 bases to trimming and J lost 8 bases, with 14 bases between them. The DNA for the CDR3 is TGTGCCAGCAGTGACCAAGCAGGGGCGAGTACGCAGTATTTT. Protein product: CASSDQAGASTQYF.

Points on this clone: One end of the junction fails to match germline, which may point to a read error. V and J are TRBV9 and TRBJ1-5; TRBD1 matches 7 bases. CDR3 length: 14 residues. The germline gives CDR1 SGDLS, CDR2 YYNGEE. The CDR3 protein is CASSVEGGNQPQHF. The CDR3 nucleotides are TGTGCCAGCAGCGTGGAAGGGGGCAATCAACCCCAGCATTTT.

The J gene is TRBJ1-6, the V gene TRBV6-1; D is unresolved. The V and J ends lost 3 bases and 9 bases respectively, with 9 bases between them. The CDR3 covers 13 residues. Germline-derived CDR1 and CDR2 are MNHNS and SASEGT. The CDR3 sequence is CASSEWERSPLHF. CDR3 in DNA: TGTGCCAGCAGTGAGTGGGAGCGTTCACCCCTCCACTTT.

This clone has just one count. V usage is TRBV11-3 and J usage is TRBJ2-3; no clear D. CDR3 size: 13 residues. CDR1 and CDR2 from the germline V gene are SGHNT and YENEEA. Trimming removed 0 bases at V and 6 bases at J, with 7 bases between. Here the CDR3 reads CASSLERSDTQYF. In nucleotides, the CDR3 is TGTGCCAGCAGCTTAGAAAGGTCGGATACGCAGTATTTT.

The CDR3 DNA follows: TGTGCCAGCAGTTACCCAGGCTATGGCTACACCTTC. Translating gives CASSYPGYGYTF. The V and J genes are TRBV7-9 and TRBJ1-2; D gene uncertain. Trimming stripped 6 bases from V and 4 bases from J, with 9 bases between. CDR3 size: 12 residues. Germline CDR1 reads SEHNR; CDR2 reads FQNEAQ (reference sequence).